This TCR beta chain was documented in a study of vaccination and CD4 T cells after COVID-19. Study-level information: The authors exposed cells to overlapping spike peptides derived from SARS-CoV-2, HCoV-NL63, HCoV-OC43 and HCoV-229E.

Scientists ran DNA taken from cultured CD4+ T cells through the Oncomine TCR Beta short-read assay for sequencing. TCRdb independently ran MiXCR on the PCR reads; one entry per CDR3 protein. The sample records around 15,000 distinct CDR3 sequences, approximately 60% being singletons. Germline V gene data show CDR1 as SGHTA and CDR2 as FQGTGA. V lost 7 bases and J lost 5, with 10 bases in between. The CDR3 has 12 amino acids. A word on this clonotype: No antigen is known for it.

Sample treatment: approximately nine-day PBMC culture with coronavirus spike peptide pools or control peptides (ViraFEST assay). The material was CD4+ T cells from blood, cultured in vitro, obtained after SARS-CoV-2 vaccination. The clonotype originates from a human donor who had recovered from COVID-19. This chain links TRBV7-3 with TRBJ2-3, with a tentative D call TRBD1 (6 bases). This CDR3 reads CASKGVGDTQYF. The CDR3 nucleotides are TGTGCCAGCAAGGGGGTGGGAGATACGCAGTATTTT.